The clone carrying this T cell receptor beta chain has only one observation. Random-hexamer reverse transcription was applied to roughly 0.5 to 1 ug RNA. Amplification of TCR beta CDR3 by immunoSEQ multiplex PCR spanned 54 Vbeta and 13 Jbeta. TCRdb redid the calling of the immunoSEQ multiplex PCR reads with MiXCR, one entry per CDR3 protein. In the table there are about 150,000 distinct CDR3 sequences, 90% to 95% of which are singletons. This specimen belongs to a study of CD8 T cells in Susac syndrome. Germline CDR1 is LNHNV and CDR2 is YYDKDF (reference sequence). The CDR3 extends over 15 amino acids. Trimming left V 5 bases short and J 3 bases short, with 16 bases between. The multiple sclerosis controls were treatment-naive patients with relapsing-remitting disease that was stable or active. The TEMRA cells underwent FACS enrichment, while the CD8+ and CD4+ T cells underwent negative isolation.

The sequence derives from a human donor with multiple sclerosis. The sample was CD8+ T cells from PBMCs. This chain uses TRBV15 with TRBJ1-1; no definite D call. The chain's CDR3 is CATSQILEGDTEAFF. DNA for the CDR3: TGTGCCACCAGCCAGATATTGGAAGGAGACACTGAAGCTTTCTTT.